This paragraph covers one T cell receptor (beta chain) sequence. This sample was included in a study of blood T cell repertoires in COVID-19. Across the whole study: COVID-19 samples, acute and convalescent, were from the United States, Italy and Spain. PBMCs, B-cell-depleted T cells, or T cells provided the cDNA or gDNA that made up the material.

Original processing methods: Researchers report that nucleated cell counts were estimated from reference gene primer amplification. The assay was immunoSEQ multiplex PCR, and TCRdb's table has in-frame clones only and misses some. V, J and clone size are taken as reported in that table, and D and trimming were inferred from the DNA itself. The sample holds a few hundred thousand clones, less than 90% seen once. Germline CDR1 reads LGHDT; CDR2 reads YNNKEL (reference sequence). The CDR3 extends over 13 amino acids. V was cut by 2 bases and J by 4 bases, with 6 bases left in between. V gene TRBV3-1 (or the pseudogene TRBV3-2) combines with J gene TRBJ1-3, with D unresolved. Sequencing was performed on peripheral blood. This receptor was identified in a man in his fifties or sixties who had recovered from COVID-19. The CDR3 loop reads CASSQSRGNTIYF. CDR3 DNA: TGTGCCAGCAGCCAAAGCAGGGGAAACACCATATATTTT.